The 22 T cell receptor beta chains presented below share a single source sample, sequenced in a study of blood T cell repertoires in COVID-19. Profiled with immunoSEQ multiplex PCR; TCRdb holds only in-frame clones, not every one. The sample shows approximately 190,000 clones, 84% of them seen only once. The sequencing sample was made of PBMCs or T cells enriched from blood (not recorded which). All receptors come from a woman aged 30 to 39 who had been exposed to COVID-19.

The chain links TRBV5-1 to TRBJ2-7; D perhaps matches TRBD1 (6 bases). Germline CDR1 is SGHRS and CDR2 is YFSETQ. The CDR3 extends over 14 amino acids. V lost 0 bases and J 5 bases, leaving 12 bases between the germline ends. This chain's CDR3 is CASSLGQGSDEQYF. In DNA form, the CDR3 reads TGCGCCAGCAGCTTGGGTCAGGGGTCGGACGAGCAGTACTTC.

J is TRBJ2-2 and V is TRBV2, with 8 bases lining up with TRBD1. This CDR3 comprises 16 residues. Trimming at V came to 3 bases and at J to 4 bases, leaving 7 bases not matched to a gene. Germline CDR1 SNHLY, CDR2 FYNNEI. CDR3 in amino acids: CASSDTTGGRTGELFF. Here the CDR3 DNA reads TGTGCCAGCAGTGACACAACAGGGGGTCGCACCGGGGAGCTGTTTTTT.

The chain combines TRBV9 with TRBJ2-2; no clear D gene. The CDR3 has 13 amino acids. The V end was cut by 0 bases, the J end by 3 bases, with 3 bases between. The V gene's germline CDR1 is SGDLS and CDR2 YYNGEE. CDR3 sequence reads: CASSVADTGELFF. The CDR3 DNA follows: TGTGCCAGCAGCGTAGCGGACACCGGGGAGCTGTTTTTT. Combining the CDR3 with reference TRBV9 and TRBJ2-2 gives the whole variable domain DSGVTQTPKHLITATGQRVTLRCSPRSGDLSVYWYQQSLDQGLQFLIQYYNGEERAKGNILERFSAQQFPDLHSELNLSSLELGDSALYFCASSVADTGELFFGEGSRLTVL.

The gene calls are TRBV19 and TRBJ1-3; D is unclear. Looked up from germline, CDR1 is LNHDA and CDR2 is SQIVND (reference sequence). The CDR3 sequence is 14 residues long. Deletions cut 4 bases from V and 0 bases from J, with 7 bases between. Here the CDR3 DNA reads TGTGCCAGTAGTAAGAGAGGCTCTGGAAACACCATATATTTT. Its translation is CASSKRGSGNTIYF.

The chain combines TRBV6-2 or TRBV6-3 with TRBJ1-5, with a weak D call TRBD1 (5 bases). The V and J ends lost 2 bases and 0 bases respectively, with 11 bases between them. There are 16 residues in the CDR3. Germline-derived CDR1 and CDR2 are MNHEY and SVGEGT. The CDR3, as DNA: TGTGCCAGCAGTTACCAGGGAACTTATAGCAATCAGCCCCAGCATTTT. This encodes CASSYQGTYSNQPQHF.

The chain recombines TRBV5-1 with TRBJ1-1; 12 bases align to TRBD1. J gave up 7 bases and V 3 bases, and 4 bases lay outside the gene matches. The germline V gene has CDR1 SGHRS and CDR2 YFSETQ. CDR3 length: 14 residues. The CDR3, as DNA: TGCGCCAGCAGCTGGGGACAGGGGGCAAATGAAGCTTTCTTT. Translating gives CASSWGQGANEAFF.

The chain is built from TRBV19 and TRBJ2-2; no clear D. The ends were cut back, 3 bases at V and 6 bases at J, with 8 bases in the middle. The V gene's germline CDR1 is LNHDA and CDR2 SQIVND (reference sequence). The CDR3 sequence is 13 residues long. CDR3 sequence: CASSIMWPGELFF. As DNA, the CDR3 is TGTGCCAGTAGTATTATGTGGCCCGGGGAGCTGTTTTTT. The complete variable domain, with remaining parts taken from reference TRBV19 and TRBJ2-2, reads DGGITQSPKYLFRKEGQNVTLSCEQNLNHDAMYWYRQDPGQGLRLIYYSQIVNDFQKGDIAEGYSVSREKKESFPLTVTSAQKNPTAFYLCASSIMWPGELFFGEGSRLTVL.

This chain connects TRBV9 to TRBJ2-1; 8 nucleotides align to TRBD2. The trim removed 3 bases at V and 2 bases at J, leaving 10 bases unmatched. This CDR3 comprises 17 residues. Per germline, CDR1 SGDLS and CDR2 YYNGEE. CDR3 region: CASSADLRGGTYNEQFF. Here the CDR3 DNA reads TGTGCCAGCAGCGCAGACCTCCGGGGGGGTACCTACAATGAGCAGTTCTTC.

The V gene is TRBV19, the J gene TRBJ1-5, with 7 bases matching TRBD1. J lost 4 bases, V lost 7 bases, and 10 bases had no gene match. Looked up from germline, CDR1 is LNHDA and CDR2 is SQIVND (reference sequence). This CDR3 is 15 amino acids long. The CDR3 sequence: CASKYEGQRNQPQHF. The CDR3 DNA is TGTGCCAGTAAATACGAGGGACAGCGGAATCAGCCCCAGCATTTT.

The chain's CDR3 is CASTPGEIPYEQYF. The CDR3 DNA sequence: TGTGCCAGCACCCCCGGGGAGATACCATACGAGCAGTACTTC. The V and J genes are TRBV6-5 and TRBJ2-7; D is possibly TRBD2 (5 bases). V lost 7 bases and J lost 4, with 17 bases in between. This CDR3 has 14 residues. Germline lookup yields CDR1 MNHEY and CDR2 SVGAGI.

The chain has TRBV7-8 and TRBJ1-5; D unresolved. This CDR3 spans 14 amino acids. Per germline, CDR1 SGHVS and CDR2 FQNEAQ. V was trimmed by 6 bases and J by 0 bases, leaving 9 bases between them. Here the CDR3 DNA reads TGTGCCAGCAGACGAGATTATAGCAATCAGCCCCAGCATTTT. Its protein product is CASRRDYSNQPQHF.

V gene TRBV15 combines with J gene TRBJ1-2; D perhaps matches TRBD1 (5 bases). V dropped 1 base and J dropped 4 bases, with 13 bases sitting between them. CDR1 LNHNV and CDR2 YYDKDF come from the germline V gene (reference sequence). The length of the CDR3 is 15 residues. For the CDR3, the DNA is TGTGCCACCAGCAGAGTCCTGGGGGGGTTCTATGGCTACACCTTC. Its protein is CATSRVLGGFYGYTF.

The J gene is TRBJ1-2, the V gene TRBV6-2 or TRBV6-3; 9 nucleotides agree with TRBD1. J lost 2 bases, V lost 5 bases, and 3 bases had no gene match. Germline lookup yields CDR1 MNHEY and CDR2 SVGEGT. This CDR3 is 14 amino acids long. The CDR3 DNA reads TGTGCCAGCAGTCAAGGGACAGGGAACTATGGCTACACCTTC. Translation gives CASSQGTGNYGYTF.

This chain uses TRBV5-4 with TRBJ2-1; TRBD2 matches 11 bases. Germline V gene data show CDR1 as SGHNT and CDR2 as YYREEE (reference sequence). The CDR3 length is 16 residues. Germline trimming cut 0 bases from V and 7 bases from J; bases unmatched to any gene: 6. This CDR3 reads CASSLVPSGGSNEQFF. DNA of the CDR3: TGTGCCAGCAGCTTGGTCCCTAGCGGGGGGAGTAATGAGCAGTTCTTC.

The V and J genes are TRBV20-1 and TRBJ1-1; 8 bases match TRBD1. CDR1 and CDR2 from the germline V gene are DFQATT and SNEGSKA (reference sequence). The CDR3 consists of 15 residues. V was pared by 3 bases and J by 11 bases, with 17 bases of the junction left unmatched. CDR3 residues: CSASEPRTGTIRAFF. The CDR3 bases are TGCAGTGCTAGTGAGCCTAGGACAGGGACGATAAGGGCTTTCTTT.

The J gene is TRBJ2-7, the V gene TRBV7-2; TRBD1 is a possible D gene (5 bases). The CDR3 is 13 amino acids. Trimming pared 3 bases from V and 0 bases from J, leaving 6 bases between. Germline V gives CDR1 SGHTA, CDR2 FQGNSA. This chain's CDR3 is CASSFDSSYEQYF. Written as DNA, the CDR3 is TGTGCCAGCAGCTTCGACAGCTCCTACGAGCAGTACTTC.

The gene calls are TRBV12-5 and TRBJ1-1, with D possibly being TRBD1 (6 bases). V dropped 5 bases and J dropped 1 base, with 11 bases sitting between them. Germline V gene data show CDR1 as LGHNT and CDR2 as FRNRAP. The length of the CDR3 is 14 residues. This chain's CDR3 is CASGPRGQNTEAFF. The CDR3 DNA reads as TGTGCTAGTGGTCCCAGGGGTCAGAACACTGAAGCTTTCTTT.

In DNA form, the CDR3 reads TGTGCTAGTGGCATCAATTACAGAGAACCGAACACCGGGGAGCTGTTTTTT. Its translation is CASGINYREPNTGELFF. The chain employs TRBV12-5 and TRBJ2-2; D gene ambiguous. The V end lost 6 bases, the J end lost 0 bases, and 17 bases lay between the germline ends. The CDR3 has 17 amino acids. CDR1 is LGHNT, CDR2 FRNRAP, per germline.

V is TRBV5-1 and J is TRBJ1-1; no firm D call. The germline V gene has CDR1 SGHRS and CDR2 YFSETQ. This CDR3 region has 15 residues. V gave up 4 bases and J gave up 0 bases, with 13 bases separating them. The CDR3 region is CASSLEGLMNTEAFF. CDR3 in DNA: TGCGCCAGCAGCCTGGAAGGACTCATGAACACTGAAGCTTTCTTT.

This clone showed up just a few times. The chain combines TRBV7-2 with TRBJ2-7; D possibly corresponds to TRBD1 (6 bases). The CDR3 has 14 residues. Trimming removed 6 bases from V and 2 bases from J, with 14 bases in between. Germline V CDR1 and CDR2: SGHTA, FQGNSA. CDR3 sequence (DNA): TGTGCCAGCAGTTACAGCACAGGGACCTACGAGCAGTACTTC. It encodes CASSYSTGTYEQYF.

A few counts support this clone. V usage is TRBV27 and J usage is TRBJ1-1; unclear D gene. The CDR3 extends over 12 amino acids. Germline V gene data show CDR1 as MNHEY and CDR2 as SMNVEV (reference sequence). Between the trimmed V and J ends, which lost 1 base and 11 bases, there was a span of 11 bases. Written as DNA, the CDR3 is TGTGCCAGCAGTTTATTTGGGGAGCGGGCTTTCTTT. It specifies CASSLFGERAFF.

The rearrangement uses TRBV27 and TRBJ1-2; D perhaps matches TRBD1 (6 bases). The CDR3 consists of 13 residues. The germline V and J ends were trimmed by 8 bases and 8 bases, with 18 bases remaining between them. Germline V gives CDR1 MNHEY, CDR2 SMNVEV (reference sequence). This CDR3 is CASSGGPRQGYTF. CDR3 nucleotides: TGTGCCAGCTCCGGGGGGCCACGGCAGGGCTACACCTTC.